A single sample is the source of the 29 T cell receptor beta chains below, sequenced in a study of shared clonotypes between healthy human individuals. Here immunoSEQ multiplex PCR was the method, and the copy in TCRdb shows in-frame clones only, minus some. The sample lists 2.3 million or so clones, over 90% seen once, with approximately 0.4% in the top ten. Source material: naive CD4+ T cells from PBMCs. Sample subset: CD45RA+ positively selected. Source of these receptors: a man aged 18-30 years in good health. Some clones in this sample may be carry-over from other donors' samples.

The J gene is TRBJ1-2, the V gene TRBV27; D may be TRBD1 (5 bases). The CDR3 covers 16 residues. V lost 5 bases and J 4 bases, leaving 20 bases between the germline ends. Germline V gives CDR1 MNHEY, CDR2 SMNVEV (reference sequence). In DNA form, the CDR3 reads TGTGCCAGCAGTCCCACGAGAGGTCCGAGGGGCTATGGCTACACCTTC. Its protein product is CASSPTRGPRGYGYTF.

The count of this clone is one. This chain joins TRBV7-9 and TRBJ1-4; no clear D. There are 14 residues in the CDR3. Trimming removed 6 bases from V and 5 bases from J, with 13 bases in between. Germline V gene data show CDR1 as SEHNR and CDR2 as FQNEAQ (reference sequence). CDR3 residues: CASRKWQENEKLFF. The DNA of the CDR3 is TGTGCCAGCAGGAAGTGGCAGGAGAATGAAAAACTGTTTTTT.

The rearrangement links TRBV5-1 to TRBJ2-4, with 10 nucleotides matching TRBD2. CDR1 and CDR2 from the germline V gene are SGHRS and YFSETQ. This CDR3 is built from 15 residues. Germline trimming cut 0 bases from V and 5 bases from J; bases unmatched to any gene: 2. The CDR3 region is CASSLVAGGENIQYF. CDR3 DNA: TGCGCCAGCAGCTTGGTAGCGGGAGGCGAAAACATTCAGTACTTC.

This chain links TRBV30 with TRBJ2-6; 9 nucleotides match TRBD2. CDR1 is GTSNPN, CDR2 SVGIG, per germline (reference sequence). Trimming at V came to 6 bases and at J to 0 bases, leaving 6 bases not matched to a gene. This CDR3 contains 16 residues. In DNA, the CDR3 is TGTGCCTGCCCACTGACTAGCGGCTCTGGGGCCAACGTCCTGACTTTC. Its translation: CACPLTSGSGANVLTF.

Here the CDR3 DNA reads TGCGCCAGCAGCTTTACAGGGGCCGCGGCCTACGAGCAGTACTTC. As protein: CASSFTGAAAYEQYF. The chain has TRBV5-1 and TRBJ2-7, with 7 bases identical to TRBD1. Germline V gene data show CDR1 as SGHRS and CDR2 as YFSETQ. The trim removed 2 bases at V and 2 bases at J, leaving 7 bases unmatched. The length of the CDR3 is 15 residues.

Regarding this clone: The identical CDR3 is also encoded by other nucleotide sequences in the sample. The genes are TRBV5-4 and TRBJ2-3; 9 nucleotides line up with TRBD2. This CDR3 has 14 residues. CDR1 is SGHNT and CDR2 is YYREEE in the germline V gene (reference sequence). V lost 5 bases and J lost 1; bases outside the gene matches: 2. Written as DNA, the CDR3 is TGTGCCAGCAGGCGGACTAGCGGCACAGATACGCAGTATTTT. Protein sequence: CASRRTSGTDTQYF.

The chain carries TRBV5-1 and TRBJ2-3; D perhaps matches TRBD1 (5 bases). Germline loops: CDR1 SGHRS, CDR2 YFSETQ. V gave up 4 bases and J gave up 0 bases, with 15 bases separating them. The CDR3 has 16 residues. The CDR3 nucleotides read TGCGCCAGCAGCCTTGGCAGGGCCAAAAGCACAGATACGCAGTATTTT. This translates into CASSLGRAKSTDTQYF. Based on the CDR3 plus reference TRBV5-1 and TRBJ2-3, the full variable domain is KAGVTQTPRYLIKTRGQQVTLSCSPISGHRSVSWYQQTPGQGLQFLFEYFSETQRNKGNFPGRFSGRQFSNSRSEMNVSTLELGDSALYLCASSLGRAKSTDTQYFGPGTRLTVL.

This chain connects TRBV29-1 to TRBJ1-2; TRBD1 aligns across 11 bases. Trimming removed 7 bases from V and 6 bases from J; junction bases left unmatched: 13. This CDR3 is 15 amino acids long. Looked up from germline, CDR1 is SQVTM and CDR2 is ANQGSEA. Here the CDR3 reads CSGRTGGLPDHGYTF. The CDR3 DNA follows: TGCAGCGGCAGGACAGGGGGCCTCCCCGACCATGGCTACACCTTC.

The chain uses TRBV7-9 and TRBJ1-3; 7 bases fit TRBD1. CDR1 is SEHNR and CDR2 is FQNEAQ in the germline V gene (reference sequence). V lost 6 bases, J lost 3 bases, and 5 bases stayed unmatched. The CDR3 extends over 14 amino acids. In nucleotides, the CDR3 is TGTGCCAGCAGGGGAGGGGGCTTTGGAAACACCATATATTTT. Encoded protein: CASRGGGFGNTIYF.

DNA of the CDR3: TGCGCCAGCAGCCAAGCTCAGGGCACAGCGACTAATGAAAAACTGTTTTTT. Its translation: CASSQAQGTATNEKLFF. This chain uses TRBV4-3 with TRBJ1-4; possibly TRBD1 for D (5 bases). The germline CDR1 and CDR2 sequences are LGHNA and YSLEER. Trimming cost V 1 base and J 2 bases, with 14 bases left between them. This CDR3 has 17 amino acids.

As DNA, the CDR3 is TGTGCCAGCAGTAAAGGGACAGGGGGCACTGGGGCCAACGTCCTGACTTTC. Translating it yields CASSKGTGGTGANVLTF. The chain is built from TRBV27 and TRBJ2-6, with TRBD1 identical over 12 bases. The V and J ends lost 5 bases and 2 bases, in that order; junction bases with no gene match: 4. The CDR3 is 17 residues long. Germline CDR1 reads MNHEY; CDR2 reads SMNVEV (reference sequence).

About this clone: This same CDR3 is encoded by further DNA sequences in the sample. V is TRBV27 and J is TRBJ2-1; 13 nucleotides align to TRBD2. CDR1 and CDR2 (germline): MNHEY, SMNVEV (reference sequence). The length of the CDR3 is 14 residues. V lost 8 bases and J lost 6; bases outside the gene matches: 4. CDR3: CASRRLAGGNEQFF. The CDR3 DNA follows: TGTGCCAGCCGACGACTAGCGGGAGGCAATGAGCAGTTCTTC.

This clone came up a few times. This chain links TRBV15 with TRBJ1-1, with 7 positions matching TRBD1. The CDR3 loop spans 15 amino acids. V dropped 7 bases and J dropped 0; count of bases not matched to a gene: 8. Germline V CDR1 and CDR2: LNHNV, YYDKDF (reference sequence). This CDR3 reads CATTRRQGMNTEAFF. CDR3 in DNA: TGTGCCACCACACGGAGACAGGGCATGAACACTGAAGCTTTCTTT.

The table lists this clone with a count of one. CDR3 nucleotide sequence: TGCGCCAGCAGCTTTGGGGACATTCTAGATACGCAGTATTTT. This translates into CASSFGDILDTQYF. The chain uses TRBV5-1 and TRBJ2-3, with TRBD1 as a possible D gene (6 bases). V was trimmed by 2 bases and J by 5 bases, leaving 12 bases between them. There are 14 residues in the CDR3. Germline V gene sequence: CDR1 SGHRS, CDR2 YFSETQ.

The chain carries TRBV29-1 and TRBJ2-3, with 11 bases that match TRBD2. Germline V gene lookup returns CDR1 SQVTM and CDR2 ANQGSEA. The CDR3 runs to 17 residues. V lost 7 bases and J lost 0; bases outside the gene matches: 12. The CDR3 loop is CSAGRRASGRSTDTQYF. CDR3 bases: TGCAGCGCCGGGAGAAGGGCTAGCGGGAGGAGCACAGATACGCAGTATTTT.

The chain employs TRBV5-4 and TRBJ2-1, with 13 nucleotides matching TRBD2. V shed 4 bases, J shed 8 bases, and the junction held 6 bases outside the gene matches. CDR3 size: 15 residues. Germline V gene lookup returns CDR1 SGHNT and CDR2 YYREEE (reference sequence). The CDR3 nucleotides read TGTGCCAGCAGCCCCCGGACTAGCGGGAGCTATGAGCAGTTCTTC. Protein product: CASSPRTSGSYEQFF.

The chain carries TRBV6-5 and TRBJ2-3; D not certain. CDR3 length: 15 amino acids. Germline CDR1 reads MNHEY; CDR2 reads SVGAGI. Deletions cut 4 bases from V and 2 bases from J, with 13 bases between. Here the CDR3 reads CASSSVGKSTDTQYF. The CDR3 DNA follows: TGTGCCAGCAGTTCAGTTGGGAAGTCCACAGATACGCAGTATTTT.

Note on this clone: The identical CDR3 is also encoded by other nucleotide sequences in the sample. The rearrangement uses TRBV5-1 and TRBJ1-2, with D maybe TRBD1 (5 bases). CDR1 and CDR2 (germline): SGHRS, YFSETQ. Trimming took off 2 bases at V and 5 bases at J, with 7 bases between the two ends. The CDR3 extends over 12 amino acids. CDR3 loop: CASSFQGYGYTF. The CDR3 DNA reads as TGCGCCAGCAGCTTTCAGGGATATGGCTACACCTTC.

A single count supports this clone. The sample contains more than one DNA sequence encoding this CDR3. The DNA of the CDR3 is TGCAGCGTTGGACTGCCGAACTATGGCTACACCTTC. Residues: CSVGLPNYGYTF. V gene TRBV29-1 combines with J gene TRBJ1-2; D is unclear. The germline CDR1 and CDR2 sequences are SQVTM and ANQGSEA. This CDR3 is built from 12 residues. With 4 bases removed from V and 2 bases from J, the gap between germline ends came to 8 bases.

CDR3: CASSWGAPNTGELFF. CDR3 DNA sequence: TGTGCCAGCAGCTGGGGGGCACCGAACACCGGGGAGCTGTTTTTT. The chain employs TRBV7-9 and TRBJ2-2; D could derive from TRBD1 or TRBD2 (6 bases each). Per the germline V gene, CDR1 is SEHNR and CDR2 is FQNEAQ (reference sequence). The CDR3 is 15 residues long. V was cut by 4 bases and J by 0 bases, with 9 bases left in between.

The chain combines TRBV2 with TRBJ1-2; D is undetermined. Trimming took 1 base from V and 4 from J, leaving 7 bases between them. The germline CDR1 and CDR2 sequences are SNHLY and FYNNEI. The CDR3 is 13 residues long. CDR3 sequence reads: CASSEEVSYGYTF. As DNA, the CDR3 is TGTGCCAGCAGTGAAGAGGTCTCCTATGGCTACACCTTC. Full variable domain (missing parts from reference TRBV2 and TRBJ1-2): EPEVTQTPSHQVTQMGQEVILRCVPISNHLYFYWYRQILGQKVEFLVSFYNNEISEKSEIFDDQFSVERPDGSNFTLKIRSTKLEDSAMYFCASSEEVSYGYTFGSGTRLTVV.

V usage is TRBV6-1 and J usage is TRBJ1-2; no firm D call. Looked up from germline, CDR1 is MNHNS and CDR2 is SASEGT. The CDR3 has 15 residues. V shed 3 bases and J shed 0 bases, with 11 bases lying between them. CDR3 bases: TGTGCCAGCAGTGAGGGTCAGAACGCTAACTATGGCTACACCTTC. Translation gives CASSEGQNANYGYTF.

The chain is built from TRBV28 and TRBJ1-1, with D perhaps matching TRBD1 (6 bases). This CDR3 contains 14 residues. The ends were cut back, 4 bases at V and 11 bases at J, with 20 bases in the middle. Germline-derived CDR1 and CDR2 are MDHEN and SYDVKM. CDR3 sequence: CASSSTGKTLTAFF. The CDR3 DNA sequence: TGTGCCAGCAGTTCCACAGGGAAAACTCTGACCGCTTTCTTT.

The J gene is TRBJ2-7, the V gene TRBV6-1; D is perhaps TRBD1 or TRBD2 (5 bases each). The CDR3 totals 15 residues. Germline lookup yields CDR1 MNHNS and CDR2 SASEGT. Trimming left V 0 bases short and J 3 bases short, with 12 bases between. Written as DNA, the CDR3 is TGTGCCAGCAGTGAAGCTAGCGCCCAGGGCTACGAGCAGTACTTC. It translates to CASSEASAQGYEQYF.

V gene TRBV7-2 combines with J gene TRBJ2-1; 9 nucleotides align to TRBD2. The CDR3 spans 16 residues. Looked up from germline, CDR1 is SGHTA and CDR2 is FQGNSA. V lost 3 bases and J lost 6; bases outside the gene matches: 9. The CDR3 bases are TGTGCCAGCAGCTTCACTAGCGGGTCAACGTCCAATGAGCAGTTCTTC. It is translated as CASSFTSGSTSNEQFF.

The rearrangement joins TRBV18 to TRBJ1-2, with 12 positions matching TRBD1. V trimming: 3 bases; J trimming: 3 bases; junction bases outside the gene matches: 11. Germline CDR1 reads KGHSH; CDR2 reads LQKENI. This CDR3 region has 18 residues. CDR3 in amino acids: CASSPGASGTGGDYGYTF. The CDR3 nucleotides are TGTGCCAGCTCACCCGGAGCCTCCGGGACAGGGGGCGACTATGGCTACACCTTC.

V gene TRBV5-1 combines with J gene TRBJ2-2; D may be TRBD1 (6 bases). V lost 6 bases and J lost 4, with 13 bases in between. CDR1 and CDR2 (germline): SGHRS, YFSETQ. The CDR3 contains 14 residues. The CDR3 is CASTHEGVTGELFF. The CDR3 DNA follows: TGCGCCAGCACCCATGAGGGGGTCACCGGGGAGCTGTTTTTT.

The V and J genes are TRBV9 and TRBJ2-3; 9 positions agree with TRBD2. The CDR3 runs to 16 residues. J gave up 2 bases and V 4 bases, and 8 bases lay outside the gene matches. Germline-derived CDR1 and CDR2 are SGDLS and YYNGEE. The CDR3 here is CASSLGTSRDTDTQYF. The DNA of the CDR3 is TGTGCCAGCAGCTTAGGGACTAGCCGAGACACAGATACGCAGTATTTT.

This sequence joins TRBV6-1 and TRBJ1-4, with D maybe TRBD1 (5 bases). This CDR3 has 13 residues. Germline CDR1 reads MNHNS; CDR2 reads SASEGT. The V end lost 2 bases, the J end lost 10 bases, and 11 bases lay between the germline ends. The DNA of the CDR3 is TGTGCCAGCAGTGAAATGACAGCCGCAAAACTGTTTTTT. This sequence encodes CASSEMTAAKLFF.